This T cell receptor (beta chain) was found in a study of neurological immune-mediated disorders (dated by TCRdb to the late 2010s). About the investigation overall: Of the roughly 34 multiple sclerosis patients, about 30 had relapsing-remitting MS and 3 had secondary progressive MS. The study compared peripheral blood TCR-beta repertoires of HTLV-I-associated myelopathy (HAM/TSP) patients, multiple sclerosis patients and healthy controls using UMI-based sequencing. The approximately 110 TCR-beta libraries included longitudinal samples, technical triplicates and paired sorted CD4+ and CD8+ T-cell subsets alongside PBMC samples. The cohort was made up of about 66 subjects, consisting of 15 or so HAM/TSP patients, roughly 35 multiple sclerosis patients and 20 or so healthy controls. What the work shows at the level of the full study, not this receptor alone: No identical CDR3 amino acid sequences were shared among expanded clones across subjects, suggesting private TCR-beta repertoires in all groups. Repertoires from 18 of 34 MS patients were grouped by phylogenetic analysis into a cluster of related CDR3 sequences, suggesting a possible repertoire-level signature. TCR clonal expansion was highest in HAM/TSP patients and lowest in MS patients, with MS patients falling below even healthy controls. The MS cluster was not associated with any clinical or MRI features, and the authors stated that larger cohorts are needed.

For unsorted PBMC libraries, 2 million PBMCs were used after storage in RNAlater at -80 degrees C until RNA extraction. The multiple sclerosis patients were enrolled in a US clinical protocol that used magnetic resonance imaging to evaluate disease progression. Peripheral blood was subjected to Ficoll-Hypaque density gradient centrifugation to isolate PBMCs, which were then cryopreserved in liquid nitrogen. cDNA was synthesized by template-switch 5'RACE using a primer with a 10-nucleotide random unique molecular identifier that tagged each TCR transcript. Every sequencing run covered 15-18 subjects and yielded more than 180 million TCR-beta sequences. The RNeasy kit was used to extract total RNA. The KAPA Real-time Library Amplification kit was used to amplify TCR-beta VDJ regions with primers targeting the TCR constant region and the 5'RACE anchor. Sample indexes and Illumina adaptors were added in a first PCR, and a second PCR then increased library yield. After Ampure bead purification, the roughly 650 bp TCR product was size-selected on a 2% E-gel SizeSelection system. Before pooling, libraries had their quality checked on a Bioanalyzer, their concentration measured with Qubit, and their quantity determined with the Kapa Library Quantification kit. Paired-end 2 x 150 bp sequencing of the libraries was performed on an Illumina HiSeq 2500. To increase sequence diversity, roughly 25-31% phiX was spiked into each library pool. On the authors' methods: Quality-filtered reads were processed with the UMI-based MiGEC pipeline, which removed over 75% of raw TCR sequences during error correction. VDJ genes were aligned to IMGT germline references, and each clonotype was defined by a unique CDR3 amino acid sequence together with V-J genes. Clonal expansion, Shannon diversity and CDR3 relatedness (CalcPairwiseDistances, ClusterSamples) were evaluated with VDJtools, and phylogenetic trees were built with CLCbio workbench. A clone was classed as expanded if it had 8 or more unique UMIs, a cutoff based on coefficient-of-variation modelling across technical triplicates. TCRdb redid the processing of the public reads, applying fastp at Q25 and MiXCR, and retained in-frame beta chains. Each entry merges the rows of one CDR3 protein and shows their most common DNA and genes. These V and J calls originate from TCRdb's pipeline instead of the authors' own analysis. The sample table lists approximately 100,000 distinct CDR3 sequences, around 3.3% of them with a count of one. The ten most abundant clones make up roughly 6.4% of the sample.

The table lists this clonotype with many counts. Its target antigen remains unknown. Base qualities are not provided; no much larger clone lies one nucleotide away. The TCR was taken from a woman between 18 and 29 years old with multiple sclerosis. Sequencing was performed on PBMCs.

The CDR3 sequence is CASSFTDRQPQHF. The DNA sequence is given as TGTGCCAGCAGTTTTACAGACCGCCAGCCCCAGCATTTT. The V and J segments used are TRBV12-3 or TRBV12-4 and TRBJ1-5, with the D segment identity uncertain. Spanning cysteine to phenylalanine, the CDR3 consists of 13 amino acids. Of all the DNA, just the CDR3 is kept, 39 bases in frame from base 1. Between the V and J ends, shortened by 3 bases and 7 bases respectively, the junction contains 10 bases.